This TCR beta chain was captured in a study of T cell responses to AZD1222 COVID-19 vaccine. Whole-study results and caveats: Baseline serostatus was positive in only a handful of AZD1222 recipients. Close to half of all spike-specific TCRs reportedly target regions of the variants that are unmutated. Females outnumbered males among donors, who were mostly white British; clonal diversity was possibly underestimated.

The germline V gene has CDR1 SGHAT and CDR2 FQNNGV. V was cut by 5 bases and J by 4 bases, with 11 bases left in between. The CDR3 has 13 residues. In the case of this clone: What it binds is not known.

Measured with immunoSEQ multiplex PCR; TCRdb has only the in-frame clones, and not every one. The profile covers about 110,000 clones, with 87% appearing a single time and over 4% taken by the ten largest. The specimen comprised peripheral blood, sampled on day 0 of AZD1222 vaccination. This TCR was sampled from an adult in good health. J is TRBJ1-2 and V is TRBV11-2; a possible D gene is TRBD1 (5 bases). CDR3 loop: CASSMQGGYGYTF. CDR3 DNA: TGTGCCAGCAGCATGCAGGGCGGCTATGGCTACACCTTC. Full variable domain (remainder filled in from reference TRBV11-2 and TRBJ1-2): EAGVAQSPRYKIIEKRQSVAFWCNPISGHATLYWYQQILGQGPKLLIQFQNNGVVDDSQLPKDRFSAERLKGVDSTLKIQPAKLEDSAVYLCASSMQGGYGYTFGSGTRLTVV.